These T cell receptor beta chains were read from a single sample in a study of identical twins. TCRdb reprocessed the 5' RACE reads with MiXCR, giving one entry per CDR3 protein. The sample consists of some 630,000 distinct CDR3 sequences, 7% to 7.5% of them appearing once. This sample also appeared in a second study, on yellow fever vaccine responses in identical twins.

Sequenced: PBMCs. All receptors come from a woman younger than 30 in good health. CDR3s include the opening cysteine and the closing phenylalanine or tryptophan. D genes are given only for firm matches. The size of a clone is reported for some rows only, either as once, few or many, or as a class for expanded clones.

clone size: .; D gene: TRBD2; V gene: TRBV29-1; J gene: TRBJ2-3; CDR3 DNA: TGCAGCGTGCTGGGGTTGGGGGGGCGCTTGGGACTAGCGGTAGGCAGCACAGATACGCAGTATTTT; CDR3 protein: CSVLGLGGRLGLAVGSTDTQYF
clone size: many; D gene: .; V gene: TRBV12-3/TRBV12-4; J gene: TRBJ2-2; CDR3 DNA: TGTGCCAGCAGGAACGGACACAACACCGGGGAGCTGTTTTTT; CDR3 protein: CASRNGHNTGELFF
clone size: .; D gene: .; V gene: TRBV29-1; J gene: TRBJ2-7; CDR3 DNA: TGCAGCGTCGCCGGAGGAACATACACCTACGAGCAGTACTTC; CDR3 protein: CSVAGGTYTYEQYF
clone size: many; D gene: .; V gene: TRBV5-1; J gene: TRBJ2-3; CDR3 DNA: TGCGCCAGCAGCTTGGATGGTTACAGCACAGATACGCAGTATTTT; CDR3 protein: CASSLDGYSTDTQYF
clone size: many; D gene: TRBD1; V gene: TRBV5-5; J gene: TRBJ2-3; CDR3 DNA: TGTGCCAGCAGCCTGTGGGACAGGGGGTTCACAGATACGCAGTATTTT; CDR3 protein: CASSLWDRGFTDTQYF
clone size: few; D gene: .; V gene: TRBV5-1; J gene: TRBJ2-5; CDR3 DNA: TGCGCCAGCAGCGGACCCCAAGAGACCCAGTACTTC; CDR3 protein: CASSGPQETQYF
clone size: many; D gene: .; V gene: TRBV6-1; J gene: TRBJ1-1; CDR3 DNA: TGTGCCAGCTATAAGGGTTGGGGGAACACTGAAGCTTTCTTT; CDR3 protein: CASYKGWGNTEAFF
clone size: few; D gene: .; V gene: TRBV12-3/TRBV12-4; J gene: TRBJ2-1; CDR3 DNA: TGTGCCAGCAGTTTGGGGTGGGAGCAGTTCTTC; CDR3 protein: CASSLGWEQFF
clone size: many; D gene: .; V gene: TRBV20-1; J gene: TRBJ1-1; CDR3 DNA: TGCAGTGCTAGAGTAGGTCAGACTGAAGCTTTCTTT; CDR3 protein: CSARVGQTEAFF
clone size: few; D gene: .; V gene: TRBV29-1; J gene: TRBJ1-2; CDR3 DNA: TGCAGCGTTGACGGGGGGGGGTATGGCTACACCTTC; CDR3 protein: CSVDGGGYGYTF
clone size: many; D gene: TRBD2; V gene: TRBV20-1; J gene: TRBJ2-5; CDR3 DNA: TGCAGTGCCGGACTAGCGGGGGAGACCCAGTACTTC; CDR3 protein: CSAGLAGETQYF
clone size: many; D gene: TRBD1; V gene: TRBV12-3/TRBV12-4; J gene: TRBJ2-1; CDR3 DNA: TGTGCCAGCAGTTTGACAGGGGGAAACTACAATGAGCAGTTCTTC; CDR3 protein: CASSLTGGNYNEQFF
clone size: few; D gene: .; V gene: TRBV20-1; J gene: TRBJ2-1; CDR3 DNA: TGCAGTGCTATACTAGGACCGTACAATGAGCAGTTCTTC; CDR3 protein: CSAILGPYNEQFF
clone size: .; D gene: .; V gene: TRBV12-3/TRBV12-4; J gene: TRBJ2-3; CDR3 DNA: TGTGCCAGCAGTTTACGCGGGACCACCACAGATACGCAGTATTTT; CDR3 protein: CASSLRGTTTDTQYF
clone size: .; D gene: TRBD1; V gene: TRBV4-1; J gene: TRBJ2-7; CDR3 DNA: TGCGCCAGCAGCCAAGGGGACAGGGTTGGAGGGGAGCAGTACTTC; CDR3 protein: CASSQGDRVGGEQYF
clone size: .; D gene: .; V gene: TRBV7-6; J gene: TRBJ2-2; CDR3 DNA: TGTGCCAGCAGCTCCCTGGGTGGGAGTAGGTCCGGGGAGCTGTTTTTT; CDR3 protein: CASSSLGGSRSGELFF
clone size: few; D gene: TRBD1; V gene: TRBV12-3/TRBV12-4; J gene: TRBJ2-2; CDR3 DNA: TGTGCCAGCAGTTCCCCCCCGTCGGGACAGACAGGAGATGTCGGGGAGCTGTTTTTT; CDR3 protein: CASSSPPSGQTGDVGELFF
clone size: many; D gene: .; V gene: TRBV7-2; J gene: TRBJ2-1; CDR3 DNA: TGTGCCAGCAGCTTAGTTCCTAGCTCCTACAATGAGCAGTTCTTC; CDR3 protein: CASSLVPSSYNEQFF
clone size: few; D gene: .; V gene: TRBV20-1; J gene: TRBJ2-5; CDR3 DNA: TGCAGTGCTAGCCCGCCCAAAGAGACCCAGTACTTC; CDR3 protein: CSASPPKETQYF
clone size: many; D gene: .; V gene: TRBV6-5; J gene: TRBJ2-1; CDR3 DNA: TGTGCCAGCAGTTACACAGGGACTACCCACAATGAGCAGTTCTTC; CDR3 protein: CASSYTGTTHNEQFF
clone size: few; D gene: .; V gene: TRBV5-1; J gene: TRBJ2-5; CDR3 DNA: TGCGCCAGCAGCTTGGCCGCGGCGGCCACCCAAGAGACCCAGTACTTC; CDR3 protein: CASSLAAAATQETQYF
clone size: many; D gene: .; V gene: TRBV29-1; J gene: TRBJ2-2; CDR3 DNA: TGCAGCGTTGTCCCGGGAGCCGGGGAGCTGTTTTTT; CDR3 protein: CSVVPGAGELFF
clone size: few; D gene: .; V gene: TRBV7-8; J gene: TRBJ2-3; CDR3 DNA: TGTGCCAGCAGCTTATTTCGTAGCGGAGCAGATACGCAGTATTTT; CDR3 protein: CASSLFRSGADTQYF
clone size: many; D gene: .; V gene: TRBV20-1; J gene: TRBJ1-6; CDR3 DNA: TGCAGTGCTAAAGCCGGGACCGAAAATTCACCCCTCCACTTT; CDR3 protein: CSAKAGTENSPLHF
clone size: many; D gene: .; V gene: TRBV5-1; J gene: TRBJ2-5; CDR3 DNA: TGCGCCAGCAGCCTCGCGCGCGGGGTAGAGACCCAGTACTTC; CDR3 protein: CASSLARGVETQYF
clone size: .; D gene: .; V gene: TRBV20-1; J gene: TRBJ2-1; CDR3 DNA: TGCAGTGCTAGGAGCCGGGAGATTTTGGGTGAGCAGTTCTTC; CDR3 protein: CSARSREILGEQFF
clone size: .; D gene: .; V gene: TRBV24-1; J gene: TRBJ2-1; CDR3 DNA: TGTGCCACCAGTGACCCCGGACCCGCCGAGCAGTTCTTC; CDR3 protein: CATSDPGPAEQFF
clone size: few; D gene: TRBD1; V gene: TRBV7-9; J gene: TRBJ2-5; CDR3 DNA: TGTGCCAGCACCCTCGGACAGGGTCGAGAGACCCAGTACTTC; CDR3 protein: CASTLGQGRETQYF
clone size: few; D gene: TRBD1; V gene: TRBV6-5; J gene: TRBJ2-7; CDR3 DNA: TGTGCCAGCAGTTACTCGTCTGGCCAGGGGGCCTACGAGCAGTACTTC; CDR3 protein: CASSYSSGQGAYEQYF
clone size: few; D gene: .; V gene: TRBV6-1; J gene: TRBJ1-6; CDR3 DNA: TGTGCCAGCAGTGAAGTGGCGGTCGGAAGTAATTCACCCCTCCACTTT; CDR3 protein: CASSEVAVGSNSPLHF
clone size: .; D gene: .; V gene: TRBV15; J gene: TRBJ2-3; CDR3 DNA: TGTGCCACCAGCAGGAGGGTGCCGGGAGTTTGGGGCACAGATACGCAGTATTTT; CDR3 protein: CATSRRVPGVWGTDTQYF
clone size: few; D gene: .; V gene: TRBV10-3; J gene: TRBJ1-2; CDR3 DNA: TGTGCCATCAGTGAGAATTCTCCAGCAACCTATGGCTACACCTTC; CDR3 protein: CAISENSPATYGYTF
clone size: .; D gene: .; V gene: TRBV27; J gene: TRBJ1-1; CDR3 DNA: TGTGCCAGCAAGACACAGCTAGGACTTACTGAAGCTTTCTTT; CDR3 protein: CASKTQLGLTEAFF
clone size: few; D gene: .; V gene: TRBV2; J gene: TRBJ1-4; CDR3 DNA: TGTGCCAGCACCCGGGAGGAAAAACTGTTTTTT; CDR3 protein: CASTREEKLFF
clone size: few; D gene: TRBD1; V gene: TRBV12-3/TRBV12-4; J gene: TRBJ1-6; CDR3 DNA: TGTGCCAGCAGTCCGGGACAGGTGTTTTCACCCCTCCACTTT; CDR3 protein: CASSPGQVFSPLHF
clone size: few; D gene: TRBD1; V gene: TRBV15; J gene: TRBJ1-1; CDR3 DNA: TGTGCCACCAGCTCAAGGACAGGGGAGAACACTGAAGCTTTCTTT; CDR3 protein: CATSSRTGENTEAFF
clone size: few; D gene: .; V gene: TRBV6-1; J gene: TRBJ2-5; CDR3 DNA: TGTGCCAGCAGTACGGACGAAACCGGGCAGTATCAAGAGACCCAGTACTTC; CDR3 protein: CASSTDETGQYQETQYF
clone size: few; D gene: TRBD2; V gene: TRBV3-1; J gene: TRBJ2-2; CDR3 DNA: TGTGCCTGCAGCCAAGACCTTTCAGGCGGGAGTTCTGGGGAGCTGTTTTTT; CDR3 protein: CACSQDLSGGSSGELFF
clone size: many; D gene: .; V gene: TRBV3-1; J gene: TRBJ1-4; CDR3 DNA: TGTGCCAGCAGCCAAGACAATCCAACTAATGAAAAACTGTTTTTT; CDR3 protein: CASSQDNPTNEKLFF
clone size: many; D gene: TRBD1; V gene: TRBV20-1; J gene: TRBJ1-5; CDR3 DNA: TGCAGTGCTGCAGGGGGGACAAATCAGCCCCAGCATTTT; CDR3 protein: CSAAGGTNQPQHF
clone size: .; D gene: TRBD1; V gene: TRBV5-5; J gene: TRBJ2-2; CDR3 DNA: TGTGCCAGCAGCTTGGAAGGGGGCAGGAACACCGGGGAGCTGTTTTTT; CDR3 protein: CASSLEGGRNTGELFF
clone size: .; D gene: .; V gene: TRBV4-2; J gene: TRBJ1-1; CDR3 DNA: TGTGCCAGCAGCCAAGATTTGGGCCAAAAAATGAACACTGAAGCTTTCTTT; CDR3 protein: CASSQDLGQKMNTEAFF
clone size: .; D gene: .; V gene: TRBV11-2; J gene: TRBJ2-3; CDR3 DNA: TGTGCCAGCAGCTTAGACGGGACTCCTTATTATCCCCAGGGTACGCAGTATTTT; CDR3 protein: CASSLDGTPYYPQGTQYF
clone size: few; D gene: TRBD2; V gene: TRBV12-3/TRBV12-4; J gene: TRBJ2-1; CDR3 DNA: TGTGCCAGTCTAATTAGCGGGAGGGGGGGTAATGAGCAGTTCTTC; CDR3 protein: CASLISGRGGNEQFF
clone size: .; D gene: .; V gene: TRBV7-8; J gene: TRBJ1-1; CDR3 DNA: TGTGCCAGCTCAGTAACGCCGGGCACTGAAGCTTTCTTT; CDR3 protein: CASSVTPGTEAFF
clone size: .; D gene: .; V gene: TRBV5-1; J gene: TRBJ2-2; CDR3 DNA: TGCGCCAGCAGTCTGGACTGGGCGGGATCCGGGGAGCTGTTTTTT; CDR3 protein: CASSLDWAGSGELFF
clone size: many; D gene: TRBD2; V gene: TRBV5-1; J gene: TRBJ2-3; CDR3 DNA: TGCGCCAGCAGCACGGGACTAGGGGAGACGCAGTATTTT; CDR3 protein: CASSTGLGETQYF
clone size: many; D gene: TRBD2; V gene: TRBV20-1; J gene: TRBJ2-1; CDR3 DNA: TGCAGTGCTAGAGGGTTGGCTAGCGGCACCAATGAGCAGTTCTTC; CDR3 protein: CSARGLASGTNEQFF
clone size: .; D gene: .; V gene: TRBV7-8; J gene: TRBJ2-7; CDR3 DNA: TGTGCCAGCAGATGGGGAACAACCGACGAGCAGTACTTC; CDR3 protein: CASRWGTTDEQYF
clone size: many; D gene: .; V gene: TRBV12-3/TRBV12-4; J gene: TRBJ1-5; CDR3 DNA: TGTGCCAGCAGTTCCTTCGGGGGACGAGATCAGCCCCAGCATTTT; CDR3 protein: CASSSFGGRDQPQHF
clone size: .; D gene: TRBD2; V gene: TRBV11-2; J gene: TRBJ2-1; CDR3 DNA: TGTGCCAGCAGCATCTCTCCGGGGGGGGACAATGAGCAGTTCTTC; CDR3 protein: CASSISPGGDNEQFF
clone size: few; D gene: TRBD1; V gene: TRBV11-1; J gene: TRBJ2-2; CDR3 DNA: TGTGCCAGCAGCCACACGTTGGACGGACTGACAGGGCGGGGGGAGCTGTTTTTT; CDR3 protein: CASSHTLDGLTGRGELFF
clone size: many; D gene: .; V gene: TRBV12-3/TRBV12-4; J gene: TRBJ1-3; CDR3 DNA: TGTGCCAGCTGGGGAGAGCGCACAGGAAACACCATATATTTT; CDR3 protein: CASWGERTGNTIYF
clone size: few; D gene: .; V gene: TRBV13; J gene: TRBJ2-7; CDR3 DNA: TGTGCCAGCAGCTTATTTAGGCCGGGCTCCTACGAGCAGTACTTC; CDR3 protein: CASSLFRPGSYEQYF
clone size: .; D gene: .; V gene: TRBV5-1; J gene: TRBJ1-2; CDR3 DNA: TGCGCCAGCAGCTTACCCGGGACCTATGGCTACACCTTC; CDR3 protein: CASSLPGTYGYTF
clone size: many; D gene: .; V gene: TRBV21-1; J gene: TRBJ2-4; CDR3 DNA: TGTGCCAGCAGCAAAGCGGGAAATCGGCGAATACTAGCCAAAAACATTCAGTACTTC; CDR3 protein: CASSKAGNRRILAKNIQYF
clone size: .; D gene: .; V gene: TRBV25-1; J gene: TRBJ2-7; CDR3 DNA: TGTGCCAGCCTCGGACAGACCTACGAGCAGTACTTC; CDR3 protein: CASLGQTYEQYF
clone size: few; D gene: TRBD2; V gene: TRBV29-1; J gene: TRBJ2-5; CDR3 DNA: TGCAGCGTTGACGGGAGGGCTCAGGGAGAGACCCAGTACTTC; CDR3 protein: CSVDGRAQGETQYF
clone size: many; D gene: .; V gene: TRBV11-2; J gene: TRBJ1-1; CDR3 DNA: TGTGCCAGCAGCTTAAGGAGACAGGCTCGGAACACTGAAGCTTTCTTT; CDR3 protein: CASSLRRQARNTEAFF
clone size: .; D gene: TRBD2; V gene: TRBV20-1; J gene: TRBJ2-3; CDR3 DNA: TGCAGTGCTCCCGGAGGGGTCTCGGGGGGACGCACAGATACGCAGTATTTT; CDR3 protein: CSAPGGVSGGRTDTQYF